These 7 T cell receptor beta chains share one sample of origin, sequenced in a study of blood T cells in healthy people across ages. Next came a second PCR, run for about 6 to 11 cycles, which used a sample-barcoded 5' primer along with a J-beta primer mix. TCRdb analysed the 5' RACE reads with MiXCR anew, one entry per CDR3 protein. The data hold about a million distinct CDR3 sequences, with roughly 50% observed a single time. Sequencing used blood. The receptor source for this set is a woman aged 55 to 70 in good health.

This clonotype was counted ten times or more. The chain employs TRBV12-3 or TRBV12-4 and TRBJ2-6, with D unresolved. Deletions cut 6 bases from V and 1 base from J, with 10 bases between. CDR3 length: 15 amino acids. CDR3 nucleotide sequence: TGTGCCAGCAGCTTGTATGGTTCTGGGGCCAACGTCCTGACTTTC. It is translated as CASSLYGSGANVLTF.

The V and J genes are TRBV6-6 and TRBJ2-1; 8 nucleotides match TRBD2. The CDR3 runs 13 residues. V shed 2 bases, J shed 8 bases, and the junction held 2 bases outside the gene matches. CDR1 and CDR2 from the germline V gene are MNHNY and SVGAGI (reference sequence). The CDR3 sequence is CASSYKRGYEQFF. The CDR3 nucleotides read TGTGCCAGCAGTTACAAGCGGGGGTATGAGCAGTTCTTC.

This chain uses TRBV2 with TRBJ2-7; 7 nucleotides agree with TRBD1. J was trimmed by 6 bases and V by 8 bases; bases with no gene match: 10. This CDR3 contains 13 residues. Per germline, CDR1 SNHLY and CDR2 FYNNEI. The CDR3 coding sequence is TGTGCCAGCGGGCAGGGGGACGTGGGCGAGCAGTACTTC. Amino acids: CASGQGDVGEQYF. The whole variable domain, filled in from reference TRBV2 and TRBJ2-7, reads EPEVTQTPSHQVTQMGQEVILRCVPISNHLYFYWYRQILGQKVEFLVSFYNNEISEKSEIFDDQFSVERPDGSNFTLKIRSTKLEDSAMYFCASGQGDVGEQYFGPGTRLTVT.

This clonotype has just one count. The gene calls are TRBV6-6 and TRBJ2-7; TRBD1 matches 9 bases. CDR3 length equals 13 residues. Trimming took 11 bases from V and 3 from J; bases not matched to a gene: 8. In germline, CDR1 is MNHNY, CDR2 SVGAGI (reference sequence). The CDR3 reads CAGSRDRDYEQYF. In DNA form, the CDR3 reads TGTGCCGGATCACGGGACAGGGACTACGAGCAGTACTTC.

CDR3 amino acids: CASRLLAGGSNEQFF. The DNA for the CDR3 is TGTGCCAGCAGGCTTCTAGCGGGAGGGTCTAATGAGCAGTTCTTC. The gene calls are TRBV3-1 and TRBJ2-1, with TRBD2 identical over 12 bases. CDR1 is LGHDT and CDR2 is YNNKEL in the germline V gene (reference sequence). CDR3 length equals 15 residues. J gave up 7 bases and V 6 bases, and 7 bases lay outside the gene matches.

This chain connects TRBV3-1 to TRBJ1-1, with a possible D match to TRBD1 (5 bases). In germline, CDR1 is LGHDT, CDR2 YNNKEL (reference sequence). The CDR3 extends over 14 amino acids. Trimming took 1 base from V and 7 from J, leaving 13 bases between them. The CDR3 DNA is TGTGCCAGCAGCCAAGGATACAGGCTTATTGAAGCTTTCTTT. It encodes CASSQGYRLIEAFF.

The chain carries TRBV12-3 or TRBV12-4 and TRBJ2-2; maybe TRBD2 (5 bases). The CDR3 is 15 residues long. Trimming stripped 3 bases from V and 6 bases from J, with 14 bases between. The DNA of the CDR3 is TGTGCCAGCAGTTTCATACTCCTGCGGGCCGGGGAGCTGTTTTTT. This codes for CASSFILLRAGELFF.